This note documents a single TCR beta chain sequence. Its antigen specificity is not known. The sample holds no much larger clone one base away, and base qualities are not on file. From cysteine to phenylalanine, the CDR3 is 16 amino acids long. Of all the DNA, just the CDR3 is kept, 48 bases in frame from base 1. Cut back by 3 bases and 7 bases, the V and J ends lie 22 bases apart. The CDR1 and CDR2 encoded by the germline V gene (reference sequence) are LNHDA and SQIVND. This entry comes from a study of a mutant IDH1 vaccine in newly diagnosed glioma (dated by TCRdb to about 2021). Describing the broader study: Vaccination started 4-6 weeks after radiotherapy alone, or was given together with temozolomide cycles in the groups whose treatment included chemotherapy. Of the approximately 35 treated patients, around 62% were male and 37.5% were female, and a mean age of roughly 41 years was recorded. Before enrollment, patients had received standard therapy of radiotherapy alone, temozolomide alone, or radiochemotherapy with temozolomide; most received the combination. The week-35 safety follow-up was designated visit V12, and the week-47 end of study was designated visit V13. Peripheral blood was collected at six visits: V03 (baseline), V05, V07, V10, V12 and V13. For exploratory analyses, longitudinal TCRB deep sequencing was carried out in 25 treated patients wherever samples were available.

Summary of the overall study and its limitations: Availability determined which PBMC samples were chosen for TCRB deep sequencing. No apparent relationship was observed between pseudoprogression and alterations in the top peripheral T cell clonotypes detected by TCRB sequencing. Across multiple MHC alleles, vaccine-induced immune responses were seen in roughly 93% of patients. The authors stated that sample limitations prevented analyses of patient blood samples from being reproduced.

The library was produced with the immunoSEQ multiplex PCR assay. Rearranged TCR beta chain sequences were amplified with the hsTCRB Kit following the manufacturer's protocol. An Illumina MiSeq was used to sequence the TCRB libraries. The published analysis was carried out like this. The kit vendor's proprietary platform handled demultiplexing, trimming and gene mapping. TCRdb's version of the immuneACCESS table is confined to in-frame rearrangements and falls short of the full clone set. An unresolved V gene accounts for under half of the shortfall where checked; the remainder is of unknown origin. That table gives V, J and clone size, and the DNA gave D and trimming. This sample holds 45,000 to 50,000 clones; about 88% were observed only once. Of the sample, 4.5% to 6% is held by the ten largest clones. The time point label on this specimen signifies: week 35, safety follow-up. A 20-mer mutant IDH1 peptide at 300 micrograms in Montanide made up each vaccine dose, which was injected subcutaneously together with topical imiquimod. Patients were given eight vaccinations, in weeks 1, 3, 5, 7, 11, 15, 19 and 23, which matched visits V03 through V10. All donors had newly diagnosed IDH1-mutant astrocytomas of WHO grade 3 or 4 that showed loss of nuclear ATRX. The samples were drawn from NOA16, a multicentre, single-arm, open-label phase I trial in Germany that tested a mutant IDH1 peptide vaccine in humans for the first time. Genomic DNA for TCRB sequencing was extracted from EDTA blood using the DNeasy Blood and Tissue Kit.

The chain couples TRBV19 to TRBJ2-7, with a tentative D gene TRBD2 over 6 matching bases. This sequence originates from a woman between 35 and 50 years old with glioma. The sequencing used PBMCs, collected from a glioma patient whose treatment included an IDH1 peptide vaccine. In nucleotide form, the sequence is TGTGCCAGTAGTATCGGTCCGGGACTTCCGCGGGTGGAGCAGTACTTC. The encoded protein is CASSIGPGLPRVEQYF.